The 2 T cell receptor beta chains in this list originate from one sample, sequenced in a study of T cells in Graves' hyperthyroidism and ophthalmopathy. RNA transcripts provided the source from which TCR beta CDR3 regions were amplified. A first-round RT-PCR of the TCR CDR3 used the HTBI primer set. TCRdb analysed the multiplex PCR reads with MiXCR anew, one entry per CDR3 protein. Here the sample spans a few hundred thousand distinct CDR3 sequences, approximately 44% being singletons. The sequenced material came from peripheral blood or thyroid tissue (not recorded which). The receptor set was obtained from a young woman with Graves' hyperthyroidism.

This clonotype was found many times. V usage is TRBV11-1 and J usage is TRBJ2-7; D remains unclear. V was cut by 3 bases and J by 0 bases, with 12 bases left in between. Looked up from germline, CDR1 is SGHAT and CDR2 is FQDESV (reference sequence). The length of the CDR3 is 15 residues. CDR3 residues: CASSLLGPSSYEQYF. CDR3 DNA: TGTGCCAGCAGCTTGTTAGGACCATCCTCCTACGAGCAGTACTTC. Complete variable domain (other parts from reference TRBV11-1 and TRBJ2-7): EAEVAQSPRYKITEKSQAVAFWCDPISGHATLYWYRQILGQGPELLVQFQDESVVDDSQLPKDRFSAERLKGVDSTLKIQPAELGDSAMYLCASSLLGPSSYEQYFGPGTRLTVT.

The gene calls are TRBV6-2 or TRBV6-3 and TRBJ1-2, with 11 bases aligning to TRBD1. The CDR3 consists of 16 residues. With 7 bases clipped from V and 5 bases from J, the junction kept 12 bases outside the gene matches. Germline V gene lookup returns CDR1 MNHEY and CDR2 SVGEGT. This CDR3 reads CASKKLSRDRGYGYTF. The CDR3 bases are TGTGCCAGCAAGAAGTTATCCCGGGACAGGGGGTATGGCTACACCTTC.